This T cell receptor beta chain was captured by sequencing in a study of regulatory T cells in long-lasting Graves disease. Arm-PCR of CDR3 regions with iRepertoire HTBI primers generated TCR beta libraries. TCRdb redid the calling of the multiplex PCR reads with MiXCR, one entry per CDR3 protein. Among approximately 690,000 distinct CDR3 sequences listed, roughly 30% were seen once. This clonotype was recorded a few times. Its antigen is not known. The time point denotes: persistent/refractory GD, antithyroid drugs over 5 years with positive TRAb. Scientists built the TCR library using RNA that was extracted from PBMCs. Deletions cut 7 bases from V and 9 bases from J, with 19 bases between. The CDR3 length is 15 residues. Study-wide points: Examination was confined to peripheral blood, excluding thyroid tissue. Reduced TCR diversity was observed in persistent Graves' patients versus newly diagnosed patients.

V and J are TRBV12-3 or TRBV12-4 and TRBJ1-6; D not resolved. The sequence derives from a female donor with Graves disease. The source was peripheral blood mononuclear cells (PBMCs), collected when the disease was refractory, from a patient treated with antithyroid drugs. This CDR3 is CASTHMTDESSPLHF. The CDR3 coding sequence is TGTGCCAGCACCCACATGACGGACGAATCTTCACCCCTCCACTTT.